This T cell receptor beta chain was recovered during a study of cytomegalovirus exposure and HLA in healthy donors (dated 2017 in TCRdb). At the level of the whole study: An earlier analysis of approximately 640 of the donors reported more than 250 Gb of sequence data and around 120 million unique TCR beta sequences from 150 million to 200 million T cells. To study patterns of TCR occurrence, a later analysis re-analyzed previously published TCR beta repertoires from 550 to 800 donors and added high-resolution HLA genotyping. Among about 400 genotyped donors of the cohort, an average of roughly 230,000 unique TCR beta nucleotide sequences was sequenced per donor, of which about 20% were non-productive. Using immunosequencing, the study profiled T cell repertoires from fewer than 700 subjects and related those repertoires to cytomegalovirus serostatus. HLA typing included class I and class II loci at four-digit resolution. To predict cytomegalovirus infection status, the study brought together high-throughput TCR immunosequencing, statistical association of individual TCRs with disease status, and machine learning. Besides the first cohort of approximately 710 subjects, a separate validation cohort made up of roughly 120 different subjects was used. Typing coverage varied by locus: roughly 629-640 donors for A, B, C, DRB1 and DQB1; about 520 for DQA1; about 590 for DPA1; approximately 490 for DPB1. About five DR-DQ haplotypes were handled as single units for association and clustering because linkage in the cohort was strong. Roughly 300 gigabases of sequencing data and 70 million to 100 million unique TCR sequences were included in an early release covering roughly 600 HLA-typed donors. Donor age, sex, ethnicity and CMV serostatus were compiled together with the repertoire data. An earlier analysis of 587 of the donors used high-throughput TCR beta sequencing to judge whether each TCR beta V gene segment behaved as functional or pseudogenic. Among the approximately 430 genotyped donors, about 85% belonged to the genetic ancestry cluster associated with self-reported Caucasian donors. Rather than drawing on any new phenotypic data, the later analysis identified candidate immune exposures from TCR beta sequences and the way those sequences occurred across donors. The study aimed to test whether signatures of past pathogen exposure could be identified by cataloging public T cell receptors. All discovery cohort repertoires had been generated using a single sequencing platform. A later genetic analysis took genome-wide SNP genotypes for about 60% of the roughly 670 donors and used that subset as a discovery cohort.

The paper's findings and limits, for the study overall: The presence/absence analyses assumed that sequencing depth was roughly uniform across donors, and that assumption may not be true. The study listed approximately 160 TCR beta chains as associated with cytomegalovirus. Because counts were too low, approximately 18 rarely observed V segments, including chromosome 9 orphons, were excluded from the earlier analysis of 587 of the donors. In vitro tests confirmed that three of the cytomegalovirus-associated TCR beta chains recognize cytomegalovirus antigens. When HLA alleles, especially DR and DQ, strongly co-occurred, attributing TCR associations to individual alleles was difficult. In a later genetic analysis, fewer N-insertions in productive TCRs were reported among donors in an Asian-associated ancestry cluster than the roughly 700-donor mean. A later analysis associated 17,000 or so TCR beta sequences with specific HLA alleles at a false discovery rate of 0.05. A further reported finding was that TCR beta sequences accurately predicted the HLA-A and HLA-B alleles for most subjects in the first cohort. In a later analysis, most CMV-associated TCR beta chains were found to appear HLA-restricted, with HLA associations seemingly driven largely by CMV exposure. For the cohort, immune exposure information was limited to CMV serostatus. Only TCR beta chains were sequenced in this cohort, and the absence of alpha or paired-chain data limited detectable features. Correlated functional status among segregating V segments might be attributable to linkage disequilibrium, but an unknown experimental factor could not be ruled out. Across donors, most TCR sequences were observed very rarely, whereas some public TCRs were present in many individuals. The 87-base-pair reads could not distinguish some IMGT-functional V segments, including TRBV6-2 and TRBV6-3, so those segments were excluded. It was suggested by the authors that the approach could potentially be generalized to other disease states and immunological phenotypes. In an earlier analysis of about 600 of the donors, most TCR beta V segments appeared in productive rearrangements about 90% or about 30% of the time, broadly matching IMGT annotations. In a later analysis, TCR association rates were found to vary across HLA loci, with the most associated TCRs seen for DRB1 alleles and the fewest for HLA-C alleles. Several of the top co-occurrence clusters appeared to be linked to parvovirus B19, influenza, CMV and Epstein-Barr virus, according to a later analysis. A later analysis found that HLA-associated TCR beta chains were more clonally expanded and had lower generation probabilities than equally common non-associated chains. A cluster of highly shared sequence variants was judged likely to be a technical artifact of the sequencing pipeline. Because some donors lacked HLA typing at each locus, the association tests relied only on the typed subset. An association between a missense DCLRE1C variant and V-gene and J-gene trimming of TCR beta chains was found in a later genetic analysis and replicated in an independent cohort. The classifier was reported to diagnose cytomegalovirus status with high specificity and sensitivity in both the original and validation cohorts.

This clone was observed a few times. The specificity of this receptor is unknown. No qualities accompany the bases; no much larger clone lies one base away. The CDR3 runs 13 residues from the cysteine to the phenylalanine. Only the CDR3 DNA stays, 39 bases, in frame from base 1. CDR1 and CDR2 are drawn from the germline V gene: SGHRS, YFSETQ. Libraries were constructed by the immunoSEQ multiplex PCR assay. A mixture of 60 forward primers for TCR Vbeta segments and 13 reverse primers for TCR Jbeta segments was used in the multiplex PCR. A multiplex PCR assay on genomic DNA amplified the CDR3 region of rearranged TCR beta genes. On the Illumina HiSeq System, the amplified TCR beta libraries were sequenced as 87-base-pair reads. The paper's data handling went like this. Across the 670 or so repertoires, a later analysis counted about 81 million unique TCR beta chains, around 11 million of which were shared by at least two donors. A nearest-neighbor algorithm error-corrected the raw reads and collapsed the reads into unique sequences, merging closely related sequences to remove PCR and sequencing errors. To assign V, D and J gene segments, CDR3 sequences were aligned to IMGT reference sequences. For a sequence to be retained, at least a six-nucleotide match to both a V gene segment and a J gene segment was required. Rearrangements were called productive when the CDR3 lacked stop codons and stayed in frame with V and J; all others were non-productive. CDR3 was defined by IMGT convention, running from the second conserved V-encoded cysteine to the conserved J-encoded phenylalanine. Sequences without an unambiguous match to a single V gene segment were excluded from the earlier analysis of about 640 of the donors. An earlier analysis of almost 600 of the donors classified V segments as functional when productive rearrangements were above 56.7% and as segregating when the standard deviation between donors was above 5%. A statistical classification framework was built for diagnosing cytomegalovirus status from the catalog of TCR beta chain sequences. A later analysis assigned V and J genes by comparing TCR nucleotide sequences with IMGT/GENE-DB human TR gene sequences. Using the TCRdist pipeline, a later analysis assigned CDR3 sequences along with most-parsimonious VDJ recombination scenarios. In a later analysis, each TCR beta chain was defined by its CDR3 amino acid sequence together with its V-gene family, and reads without a unique V-gene family were excluded. To address suspected cross-contamination and a sequencing artifact, a later analysis removed roughly 640 highly shared, low-generation-probability nucleotide sequences. A later analysis calculated a clonal expansion index for each public chain from normalized within-repertoire ranks of inferred template counts. In a later analysis, generation probabilities were computed with a VDJ recombination model fitted to out-of-frame rearrangements, and the resulting probabilities were checked against IGoR. In a later analysis, TCR-TCR, TCR-HLA and TCR-CMV co-occurrence was scored with hypergeometric tests, and a repertoire-size bias correction was applied to TCR pairs. In a later analysis, false discovery rates were estimated by permuting HLA or CMV assignments 20 times. In a later analysis, co-occurring TCRs were grouped with DBSCAN, and TCRdist sequence similarity was added when clustering was performed within HLA-allele-positive subsets. Repertoires with fewer than 30,000 or more than 120,000 public chains, plus five repertoires with anomalous nucleotide sharing, were excluded from co-occurrence clustering. This immuneACCESS table, as held by TCRdb, lists in-frame sequences with V and J called but not all clones. Of the missing ones, under half trace to an unresolved V gene in checked studies; the others have no known cause. V and J calls and clone size are as listed in that table; D and trimming were resolved from the DNA. This sample holds 200,000 to 250,000 clones; 85% to 90% were observed only once. About 1.2% of the sample lies in the top ten.

The cohort comprised fewer than 700 healthy bone marrow donors. All cohort members were sampled while nominally healthy, although unrecorded immune exposures were likely present. Of the approximately 700 cohort members, approximately 300 had positive CMV serostatus and about 360 had negative CMV serostatus, and CMV serostatus was not recorded for the donor. Each donor provided a peripheral blood sample, and peripheral blood mononuclear cells were used for TCR beta sequencing. The Qiagen DNeasy Blood Extraction Kit was used to extract genomic DNA from the blood cell samples. Sequenced input: PBMCs. Here the chain combines TRBV5-1 and TRBJ2-5, and perhaps TRBD1 as D gene, on 5 matching bases. The end of the DNA fits TRBJ2-7 better, so the J call may be wrong. The TCR was taken from a human donor in good health. The nucleotide sequence reads as follows: TGCGCCAGCAGCTTGGGACAGTCCTACGAGCAGTACTTC. It translates to CASSLGQSYEQYF.